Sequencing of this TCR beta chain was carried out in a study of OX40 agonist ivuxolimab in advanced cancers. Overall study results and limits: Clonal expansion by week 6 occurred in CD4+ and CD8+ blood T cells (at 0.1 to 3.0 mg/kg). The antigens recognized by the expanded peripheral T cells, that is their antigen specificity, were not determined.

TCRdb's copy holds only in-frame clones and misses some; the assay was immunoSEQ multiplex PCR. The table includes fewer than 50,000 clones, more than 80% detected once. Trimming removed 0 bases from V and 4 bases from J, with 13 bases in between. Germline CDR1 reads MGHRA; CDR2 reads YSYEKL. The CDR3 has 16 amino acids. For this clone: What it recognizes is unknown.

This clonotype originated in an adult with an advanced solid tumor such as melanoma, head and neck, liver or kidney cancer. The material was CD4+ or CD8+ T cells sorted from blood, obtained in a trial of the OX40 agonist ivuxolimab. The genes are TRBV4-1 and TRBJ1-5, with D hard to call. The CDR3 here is CASSQEATGKNQPQHF. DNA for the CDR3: TGCGCCAGCAGCCAAGAAGCGACGGGAAAAAATCAGCCCCAGCATTTT.